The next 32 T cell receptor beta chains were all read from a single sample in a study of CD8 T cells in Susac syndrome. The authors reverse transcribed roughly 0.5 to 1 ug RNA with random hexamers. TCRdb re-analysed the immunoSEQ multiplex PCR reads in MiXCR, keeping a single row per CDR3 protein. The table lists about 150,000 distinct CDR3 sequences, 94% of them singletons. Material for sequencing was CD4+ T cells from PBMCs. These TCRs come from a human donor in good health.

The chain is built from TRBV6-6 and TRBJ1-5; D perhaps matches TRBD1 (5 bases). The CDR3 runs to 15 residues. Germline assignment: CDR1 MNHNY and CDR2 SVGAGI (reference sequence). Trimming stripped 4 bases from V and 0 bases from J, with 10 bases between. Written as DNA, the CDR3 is TGTGCCAGCAGTTTAATGCAGGGTAGCAATCAGCCCCAGCATTTT. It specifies CASSLMQGSNQPQHF.

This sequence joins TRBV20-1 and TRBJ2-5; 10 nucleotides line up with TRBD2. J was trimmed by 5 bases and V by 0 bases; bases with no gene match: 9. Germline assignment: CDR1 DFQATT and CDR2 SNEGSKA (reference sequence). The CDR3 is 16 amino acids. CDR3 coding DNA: TGCAGTGCTAGAGATCAGTCAACTAGCGGGACGGAGACCCAGTACTTC. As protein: CSARDQSTSGTETQYF.

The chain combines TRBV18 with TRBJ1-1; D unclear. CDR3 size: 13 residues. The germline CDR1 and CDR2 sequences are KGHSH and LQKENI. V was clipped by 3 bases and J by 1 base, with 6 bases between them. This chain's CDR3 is CASSPQENTEAFF. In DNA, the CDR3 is TGTGCCAGCTCACCTCAGGAGAACACTGAAGCTTTCTTT.

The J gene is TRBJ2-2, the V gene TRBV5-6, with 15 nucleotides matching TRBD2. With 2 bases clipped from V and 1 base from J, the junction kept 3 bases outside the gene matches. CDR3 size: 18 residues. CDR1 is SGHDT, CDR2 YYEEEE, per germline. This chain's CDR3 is CASSFGLAGGRNTGELFF. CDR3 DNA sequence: TGTGCCAGCAGCTTCGGACTAGCGGGAGGGAGGAACACCGGGGAGCTGTTTTTT.

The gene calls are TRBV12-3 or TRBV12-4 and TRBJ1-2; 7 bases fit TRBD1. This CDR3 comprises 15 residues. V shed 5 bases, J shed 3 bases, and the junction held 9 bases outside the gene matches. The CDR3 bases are TGTGCCAGCAGTAACGACAGGGAGTCCGACTATGGCTACACCTTC. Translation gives CASSNDRESDYGYTF.

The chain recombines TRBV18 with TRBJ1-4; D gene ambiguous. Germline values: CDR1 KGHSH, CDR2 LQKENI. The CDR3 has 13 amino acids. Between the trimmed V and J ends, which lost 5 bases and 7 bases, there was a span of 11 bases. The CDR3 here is CASSDRLIEKLFF. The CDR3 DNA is TGTGCCAGCTCAGACCGGTTGATTGAAAAACTGTTTTTT. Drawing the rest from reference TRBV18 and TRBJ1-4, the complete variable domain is NAGVMQNPRHLVRRRGQEARLRCSPMKGHSHVYWYRQLPEEGLKFMVYLQKENIIDESGMPKERFSAEFPKEGPSILRIQQVVRGDSAAYFCASSDRLIEKLFFGSGTQLSVL.

CDR3 sequence: CASRTLEYIQYF. In DNA form, the CDR3 reads TGTGCCAGCAGGACCCTTGAGTACATTCAGTACTTC. This rearrangement joins TRBV2 to TRBJ2-4, with D uncertain. This CDR3 spans 12 amino acids. The germline V gene encodes CDR1 SNHLY and CDR2 FYNNEI. V lost 6 bases and J 8 bases, leaving 11 bases between the germline ends.

In nucleotides, the CDR3 is TGTGCCAGCAGTAGCCCCGATTCACCCGGGACAGGGGGAATCGGGGAGCTGTTTTTT. Residues: CASSSPDSPGTGGIGELFF. The chain recombines TRBV25-1 with TRBJ2-2, with 11 bases lining up with TRBD1. The germline V gene encodes CDR1 MGHDK and CDR2 SYGVNS. J lost 7 bases, V lost 5 bases, and 18 bases had no gene match. This CDR3 is 19 amino acids long.

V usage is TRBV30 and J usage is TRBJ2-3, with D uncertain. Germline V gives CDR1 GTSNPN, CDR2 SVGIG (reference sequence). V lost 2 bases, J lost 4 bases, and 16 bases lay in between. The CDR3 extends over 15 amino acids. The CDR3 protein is CAWSPLPSMADTQYF. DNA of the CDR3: TGTGCCTGGAGTCCCCTCCCCTCGATGGCAGATACGCAGTATTTT. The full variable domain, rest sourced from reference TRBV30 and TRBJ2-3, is SQTIHQWPATLVQPVGSPLSLECTVEGTSNPNLYWYRQAAGRGLQLLFYSVGIGQISSEVPQNLSASRPQDRQFILSSKKLLLSDSGFYLCAWSPLPSMADTQYFGPGTRLTVL.

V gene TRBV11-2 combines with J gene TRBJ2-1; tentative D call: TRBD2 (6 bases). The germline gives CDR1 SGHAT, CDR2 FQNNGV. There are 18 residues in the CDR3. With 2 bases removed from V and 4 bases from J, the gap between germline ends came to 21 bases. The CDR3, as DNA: TGTGCCAGCAGCTTAAGAAGGCCAGCGGAGGGGAGTTACAATGAGCAGTTCTTC. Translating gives CASSLRRPAEGSYNEQFF.

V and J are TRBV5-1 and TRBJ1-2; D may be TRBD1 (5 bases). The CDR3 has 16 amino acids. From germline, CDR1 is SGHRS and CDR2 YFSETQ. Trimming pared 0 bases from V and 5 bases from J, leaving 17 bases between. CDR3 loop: CASSLAPGTDKYGYTF. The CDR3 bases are TGCGCCAGCAGCTTGGCTCCCGGGACGGATAAATATGGCTACACCTTC.

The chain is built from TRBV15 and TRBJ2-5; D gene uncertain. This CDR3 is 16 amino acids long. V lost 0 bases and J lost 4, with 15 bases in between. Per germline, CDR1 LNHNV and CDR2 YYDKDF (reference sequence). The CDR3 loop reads CATSRDFGRLLETQYF. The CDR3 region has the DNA TGTGCCACCAGCAGAGATTTTGGGCGACTGTTAGAGACCCAGTACTTC.

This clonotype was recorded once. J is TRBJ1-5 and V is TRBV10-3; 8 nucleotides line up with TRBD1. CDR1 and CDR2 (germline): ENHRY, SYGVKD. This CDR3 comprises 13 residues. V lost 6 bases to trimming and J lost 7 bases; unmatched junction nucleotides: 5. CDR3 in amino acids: CAIRGQGGQPQHF. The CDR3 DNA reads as TGTGCCATCAGAGGACAGGGAGGACAGCCCCAGCATTTT.

CDR3 region: CASSLPGGPENIQYF. CDR3 DNA sequence: TGTGCCAGCAGCCTGCCTGGCGGACCGGAAAACATTCAGTACTTC. The V call is TRBV5-4, the J call TRBJ2-4; D is unresolved. Germline CDR1 and CDR2: SGHNT and YYREEE (reference sequence). The CDR3 is made up of 15 amino acids. V lost 4 bases, J lost 5 bases, and 16 bases lay in between.

The CDR3 loop reads CASSTRAGKLFGNTIYF. In DNA, the CDR3 is TGTGCCAGCAGCACGCGGGCAGGGAAACTTTTTGGAAACACCATATATTTT. The J gene is TRBJ1-3, the V gene TRBV6-1; a possible D gene is TRBD1 (5 bases). This CDR3 is built from 17 residues. V was cut by 6 bases and J by 3 bases, with 21 bases left in between. Germline CDR1 and CDR2: MNHNS and SASEGT.

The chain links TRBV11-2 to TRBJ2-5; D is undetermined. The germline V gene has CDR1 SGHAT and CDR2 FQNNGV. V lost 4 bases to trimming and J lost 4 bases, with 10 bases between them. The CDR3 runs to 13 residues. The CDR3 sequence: CASSSRSGETQYF. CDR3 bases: TGTGCCAGCAGCTCCAGGTCGGGAGAGACCCAGTACTTC.

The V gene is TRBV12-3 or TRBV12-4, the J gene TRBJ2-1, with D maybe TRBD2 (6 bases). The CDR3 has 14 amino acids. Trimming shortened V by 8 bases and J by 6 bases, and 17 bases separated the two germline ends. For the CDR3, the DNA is TGTGCCAGCGTTGGGGACTCATCCCCCAATGAGCAGTTCTTC. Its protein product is CASVGDSSPNEQFF.

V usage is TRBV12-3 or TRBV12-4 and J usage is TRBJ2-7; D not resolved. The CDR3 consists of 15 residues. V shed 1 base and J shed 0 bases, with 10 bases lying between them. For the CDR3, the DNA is TGTGCCAGCAGTTTAGGGCCTCTAAGCTCCTACGAGCAGTACTTC. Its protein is CASSLGPLSSYEQYF.

Here the CDR3 reads CAWSFPTGHRNTEAFF. CDR3 DNA sequence: TGTGCCTGGAGTTTCCCAACGGGACACCGGAACACTGAAGCTTTCTTT. V gene TRBV30 combines with J gene TRBJ1-1, with D possibly matching TRBD1 (6 bases). CDR3 length equals 16 residues. The V gene lost 2 bases and the J gene lost 1 base, with 17 bases spanning the gap. CDR1 is GTSNPN, CDR2 SVGIG, per germline (reference sequence).

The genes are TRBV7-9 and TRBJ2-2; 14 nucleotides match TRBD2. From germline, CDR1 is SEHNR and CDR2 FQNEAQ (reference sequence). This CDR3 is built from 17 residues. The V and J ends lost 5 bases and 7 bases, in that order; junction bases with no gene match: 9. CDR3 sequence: CASSPRLAGGPLGELFF. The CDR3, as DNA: TGTGCCAGCAGCCCTCGACTAGCGGGAGGGCCTCTCGGGGAGCTGTTTTTT.

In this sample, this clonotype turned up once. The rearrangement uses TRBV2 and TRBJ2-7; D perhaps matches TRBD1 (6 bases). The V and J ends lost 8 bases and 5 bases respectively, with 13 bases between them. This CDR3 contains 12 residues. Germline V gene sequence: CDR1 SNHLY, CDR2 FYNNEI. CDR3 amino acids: CASRDTLNEQYF. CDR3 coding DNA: TGTGCCAGCCGGGACACCTTGAACGAGCAGTACTTC.

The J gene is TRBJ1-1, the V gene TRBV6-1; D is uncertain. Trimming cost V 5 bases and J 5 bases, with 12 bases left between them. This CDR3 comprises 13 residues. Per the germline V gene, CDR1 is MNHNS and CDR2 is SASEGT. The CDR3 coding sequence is TGTGCCAGCAGTCCCTCCCTCCAGACTGAAGCTTTCTTT. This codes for CASSPSLQTEAFF.

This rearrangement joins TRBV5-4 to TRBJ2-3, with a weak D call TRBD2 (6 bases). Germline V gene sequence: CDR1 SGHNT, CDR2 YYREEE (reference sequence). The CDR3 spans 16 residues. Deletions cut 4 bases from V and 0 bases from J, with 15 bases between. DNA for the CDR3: TGTGCCAGCAGCCGCGCTCGGGACTTTAGCACAGATACGCAGTATTTT. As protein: CASSRARDFSTDTQYF.

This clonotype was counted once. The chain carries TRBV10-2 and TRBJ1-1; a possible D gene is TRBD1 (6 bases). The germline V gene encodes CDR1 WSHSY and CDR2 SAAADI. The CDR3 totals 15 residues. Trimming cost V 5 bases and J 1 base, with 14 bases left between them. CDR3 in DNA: TGCGCCAGCAGTTCAACAGGGTGGGGGAACACTGAAGCTTTCTTT. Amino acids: CASSSTGWGNTEAFF.

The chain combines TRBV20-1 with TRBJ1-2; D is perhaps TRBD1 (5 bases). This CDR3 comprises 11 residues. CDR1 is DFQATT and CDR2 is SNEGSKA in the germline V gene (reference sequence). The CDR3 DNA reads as TGCGGCATGGGGGCTAACTATGGCTACACCTTC. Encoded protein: CGMGANYGYTF.

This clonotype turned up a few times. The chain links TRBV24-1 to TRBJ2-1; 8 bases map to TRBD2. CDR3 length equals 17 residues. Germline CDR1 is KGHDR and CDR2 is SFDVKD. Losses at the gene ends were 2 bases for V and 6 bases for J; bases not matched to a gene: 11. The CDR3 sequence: CATSDSGLAPTPNEQFF. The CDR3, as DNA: TGTGCCACCAGTGATTCCGGACTAGCACCAACGCCCAATGAGCAGTTCTTC.

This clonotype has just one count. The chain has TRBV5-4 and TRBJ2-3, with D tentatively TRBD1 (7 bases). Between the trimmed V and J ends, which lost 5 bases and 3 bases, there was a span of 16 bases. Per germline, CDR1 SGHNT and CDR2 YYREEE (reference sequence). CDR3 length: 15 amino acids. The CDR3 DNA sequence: TGTGCCAGCAGGCCAGGGGGGCTTAGGACAGATACGCAGTATTTT. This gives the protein CASRPGGLRTDTQYF. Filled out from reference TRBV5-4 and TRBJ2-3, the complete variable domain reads ETGVTQSPTHLIKTRGQQVTLRCSSQSGHNTVSWYQQALGQGPQFIFQYYREEENGRGNFPPRFSGLQFPNYSSELNVNALELDDSALYLCASRPGGLRTDTQYFGPGTRLTVL.

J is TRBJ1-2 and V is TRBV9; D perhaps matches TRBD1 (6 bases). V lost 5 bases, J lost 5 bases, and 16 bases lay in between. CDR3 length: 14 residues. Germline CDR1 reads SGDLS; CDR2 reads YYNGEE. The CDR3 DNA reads TGTGCCAGCAGTCTATCTCAGGGGAGTTATGGCTACACCTTC. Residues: CASSLSQGSYGYTF.

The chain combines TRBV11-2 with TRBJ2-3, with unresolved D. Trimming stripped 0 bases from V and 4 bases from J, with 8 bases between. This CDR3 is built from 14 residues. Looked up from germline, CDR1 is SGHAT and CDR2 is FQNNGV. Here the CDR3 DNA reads TGTGCCAGCAGCTTAGAATGGTCTCCAGATACGCAGTATTTT. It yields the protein CASSLEWSPDTQYF.

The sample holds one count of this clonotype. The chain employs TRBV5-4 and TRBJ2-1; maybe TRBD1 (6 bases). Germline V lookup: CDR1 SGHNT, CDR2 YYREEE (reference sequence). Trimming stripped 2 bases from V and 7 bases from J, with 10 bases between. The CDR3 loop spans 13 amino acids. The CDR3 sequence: CASSFMGANEQFF. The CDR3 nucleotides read TGTGCCAGCAGCTTTATGGGGGCTAATGAGCAGTTCTTC.

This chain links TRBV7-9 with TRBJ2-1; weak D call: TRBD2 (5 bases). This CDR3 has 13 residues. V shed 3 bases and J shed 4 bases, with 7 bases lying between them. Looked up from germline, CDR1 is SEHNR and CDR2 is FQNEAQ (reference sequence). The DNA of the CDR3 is TGTGCCAGCAGCTTTCGGGAATACAATGAGCAGTTCTTC. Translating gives CASSFREYNEQFF.

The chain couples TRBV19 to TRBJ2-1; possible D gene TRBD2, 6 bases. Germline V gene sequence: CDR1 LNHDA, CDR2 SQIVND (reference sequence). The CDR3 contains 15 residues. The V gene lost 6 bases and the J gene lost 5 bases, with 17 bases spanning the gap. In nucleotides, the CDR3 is TGTGCCAGTAGCATTCGGACGCGGGGCCACAATGAGCAGTTCTTC. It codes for CASSIRTRGHNEQFF.